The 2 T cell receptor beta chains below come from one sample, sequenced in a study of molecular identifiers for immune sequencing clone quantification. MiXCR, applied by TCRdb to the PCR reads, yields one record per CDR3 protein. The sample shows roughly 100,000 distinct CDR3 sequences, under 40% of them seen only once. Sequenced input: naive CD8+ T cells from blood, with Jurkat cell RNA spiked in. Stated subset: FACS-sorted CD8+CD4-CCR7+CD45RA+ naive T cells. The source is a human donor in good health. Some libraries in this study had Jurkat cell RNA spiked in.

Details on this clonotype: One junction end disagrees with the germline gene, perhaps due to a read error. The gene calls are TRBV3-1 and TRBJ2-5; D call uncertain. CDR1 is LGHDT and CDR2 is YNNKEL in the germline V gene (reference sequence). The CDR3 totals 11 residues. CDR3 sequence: CASSHKETQNF. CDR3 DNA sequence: TGTGCCAGCAGCCACAAAGAGACCCAGAACTTC.

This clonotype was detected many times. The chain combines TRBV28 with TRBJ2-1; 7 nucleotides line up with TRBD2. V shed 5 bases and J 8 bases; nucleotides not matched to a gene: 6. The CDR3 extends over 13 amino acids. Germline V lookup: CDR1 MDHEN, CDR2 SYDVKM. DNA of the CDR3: TGTGCCAGCAGTCCACCAGCGGGATATGAGCAGTTCTTC. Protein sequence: CASSPPAGYEQFF. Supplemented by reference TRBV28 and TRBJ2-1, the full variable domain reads DVKVTQSSRYLVKRTGEKVFLECVQDMDHENMFWYRQDPGLGLRLIYFSYDVKMKEKGDIPEGYSVSREKKERFSLILESASTNQTSMYLCASSPPAGYEQFFGPGTRLTVL.